One sample yielded the 32 T cell receptor beta chains listed below, sequenced in a study of T-cell reconstitution after alpha-beta-depleted transplantation in children (dated by TCRdb to between 2015 and 2016). The sample's treatment or condition label, decoded: allogeneic hematopoietic cell transplantation with graft depleted of TCRalphabeta T cells and CD19 B cells. The library was produced with PCR. The sequencer listed for this sample is Illumina HiSeq 2500. TCR library preparation used molecular barcoding, with unique molecular identifiers applied to normalize quantification of the TCRbeta repertoire. TCRdb's own reprocessing of the public reads used fastp at Q25 and MiXCR and kept productive beta chains. Identical CDR3 proteins give one entry, which carries the most common genes and DNA. Here the sample has around 200,000 distinct CDR3 sequences; approximately 17% occur a single time. The ten most abundant clones make up approximately 40% of the sample.

Specimen: PBMCs, mostly from graft donor cells, collected 360 days after TCRalphabeta/CD19-depleted stem cell transplant. The receptors were gathered from a male patient between 2 and 15 years old who had a stem cell transplant for acute lymphoblastic leukemia, so the T cells may come from the graft donor.

This clonotype showed up just a few times. The chain links TRBV29-1 to TRBJ1-1; the D is unclear. V was pared by 4 bases and J by 0 bases, with 9 bases between. The CDR3 has 13 residues. Germline lookup yields CDR1 SQVTM and CDR2 ANQGSEA. The CDR3 here is CSVGPHLNTEAFF. As DNA, the CDR3 is TGCAGCGTTGGACCGCACCTGAACACTGAAGCTTTCTTT.

The rearrangement uses TRBV7-8 and TRBJ2-2; no reliable D call. The V and J ends lost 10 bases and 2 bases respectively, with 17 bases between them. The CDR3 runs to 15 residues. CDR1 is SGHVS and CDR2 is FQNEAQ in the germline V gene. The CDR3 here is CATSTRVSNTGELFF. The CDR3 DNA is TGTGCCACCTCCACCCGGGTTTCTAACACCGGGGAGCTGTTTTTT.

This clonotype has just a few counts. The chain employs TRBV19 and TRBJ2-1, with 8 bases identical to TRBD2. The V gene end was trimmed by 8 bases and the J gene end by 8 bases; junction bases not matched to a gene: 11. This CDR3 spans 14 amino acids. CDR1 is LNHDA, CDR2 SQIVND, per germline (reference sequence). CDR3 nucleotide sequence: TGTGCCAGTTCTCCCCGGACTAGCTTCGATGAGCAGTTCTTC. It translates to CASSPRTSFDEQFF.

This rearrangement joins TRBV20-1 to TRBJ2-1; D perhaps matches TRBD2 (5 bases). The CDR3 length is 15 residues. With 5 bases removed from V and 4 bases from J, the gap between germline ends came to 18 bases. Germline CDR1 reads DFQATT; CDR2 reads SNEGSKA (reference sequence). The CDR3 nucleotides are TGCAGTGCTGGAGGACCTTCAAGGTCGTACAATGAGCAGTTCTTC. Residues: CSAGGPSRSYNEQFF.

A few counts support this clonotype. The CDR3 reads CASSSHGGRSSPLHF. The CDR3 DNA reads as TGTGCCAGCAGTTCCCATGGGGGCAGAAGTTCACCCCTCCACTTT. The J gene is TRBJ1-6, the V gene TRBV28, with D perhaps matching TRBD1 (6 bases). The CDR3 consists of 15 residues. Germline CDR1 is MDHEN and CDR2 is SYDVKM. V was shortened by 4 bases and J by 9 bases, with 16 bases between the two germline ends.

J is TRBJ1-1 and V is TRBV21-1. TRBV21-1 is deemed a pseudogene. CDR3 length: 14 residues. The CDR3 here is CASSNEEPDTEAFF. CDR3 bases: TGTGCCAGCAGCAATGAGGAACCGGACACTGAAGCTTTCTTT.

This clonotype was seen only once. The chain has TRBV4-3 and TRBJ2-7; 7 bases line up with TRBD1. The germline V gene encodes CDR1 LGHNA and CDR2 YSLEER. Trimming removed 0 bases from V and 3 bases from J; junction bases left unmatched: 17. This CDR3 is 19 amino acids long. DNA for the CDR3: TGCGCCAGCAGCCAAGATCCGGACAGGCAAGGGGCCGATCGCTACGAGCAGTACTTC. It codes for CASSQDPDRQGADRYEQYF.

The V call is TRBV7-2, the J call TRBJ1-4; 7 bases are a match to TRBD1. With 0 bases clipped from V and 10 bases from J, the junction kept 8 bases outside the gene matches. Looked up from germline, CDR1 is SGHTA and CDR2 is FQGNSA. The CDR3 has 15 residues. The chain's CDR3 is CASSLATGYGVKLFF. CDR3 sequence (DNA): TGTGCCAGCAGCTTAGCGACAGGGTATGGGGTAAAACTGTTTTTT.

The gene calls are TRBV20-1 and TRBJ2-1, with 9 bases identical to TRBD2. Germline-derived CDR1 and CDR2 are DFQATT and SNEGSKA (reference sequence). This CDR3 region has 14 residues. V was clipped by 6 bases and J by 1 base; unmatched bases: 4. CDR3 bases: TGCAGTGCAGTAAGCGGGGGGTCCTACAATGAGCAGTTCTTC. Residues: CSAVSGGSYNEQFF.

This clonotype was counted a few times. This chain connects TRBV7-9 to TRBJ2-1; 11 positions agree with TRBD2. J lost 7 bases, V lost 2 bases, and 10 bases had no gene match. This CDR3 has 17 amino acids. Germline CDR1 reads SEHNR; CDR2 reads FQNEAQ (reference sequence). This CDR3 is CASSLPLSGGADNEQFF. CDR3 nucleotide sequence: TGTGCCAGCAGCTTACCACTTAGCGGGGGGGCTGATAATGAGCAGTTCTTC.

CDR3 bases: TGTGCCAGCAGCCAAGTCCTGGGGCGGGACTATGGCTACACCTTC. Translating it yields CASSQVLGRDYGYTF. This chain connects TRBV3-1 to TRBJ1-2, with D maybe TRBD1 (5 bases). From germline, CDR1 is LGHDT and CDR2 YNNKEL (reference sequence). This CDR3 region has 15 residues. The V end was cut by 1 base, the J end by 3 bases, with 12 bases between.

This clonotype was counted many times. V and J are TRBV12-3 or TRBV12-4 and TRBJ2-3; D is possibly TRBD2 (5 bases). This CDR3 comprises 16 residues. V dropped 3 bases and J dropped 4 bases, with 17 bases sitting between them. CDR3 amino acids: CASSFGDVLLADTQYF. The CDR3 DNA reads TGTGCCAGCAGTTTCGGGGATGTCTTACTCGCAGATACGCAGTATTTT.

Only a few counts were recorded for this clonotype. CDR3 coding DNA: TGTGCCAGCAGCCAGGTTGACCTCACTGAAGCTTTCTTT. It encodes CASSQVDLTEAFF. This sequence joins TRBV3-1 and TRBJ1-1, with D uncertain. Germline V gene sequence: CDR1 LGHDT, CDR2 YNNKEL (reference sequence). Trimming removed 3 bases at V and 4 bases at J, with 9 bases between. There are 13 residues in the CDR3.

This clonotype was found a few times. The chain is built from TRBV12-3 or TRBV12-4 and TRBJ2-7; D gene unclear. The CDR3 is made up of 13 amino acids. With 3 bases removed from V and 6 bases from J, the gap between germline ends came to 12 bases. The CDR3 bases are TGTGCCAGCAGTTTGAATAGCCTGGGCGAGCAGTACTTC. Translated: CASSLNSLGEQYF.

This clonotype was counted a few times. The chain uses TRBV6-5 and TRBJ1-1, with D hard to call. Germline V lookup: CDR1 MNHEY, CDR2 SVGAGI. Between the trimmed V and J ends, which lost 2 bases and 1 base, there was a span of 17 bases. The CDR3 is made up of 17 amino acids. For the CDR3, the DNA is TGTGCCAGCAGTTACGCTTTGGGGATCGGAGGGAACACTGAAGCTTTCTTT. Residues: CASSYALGIGGNTEAFF.

This clonotype was seen more than once but under ten times. The genes are TRBV6-2 or TRBV6-3 and TRBJ2-1, with D possibly called TRBD1 or TRBD2 (6 bases each). Germline V gene lookup returns CDR1 MNHEY and CDR2 SVGEGT. The CDR3 runs to 17 residues. V lost 6 bases to trimming and J lost 8 bases, with 26 bases between them. CDR3 protein: CASSPLRGQEYSHEQFF. The CDR3 DNA reads as TGTGCCAGCAGCCCCCTCCGGGGGCAGGAGTATAGCCATGAGCAGTTCTTC.

This clonotype was seen only a few times. The genes are TRBV12-3 or TRBV12-4 and TRBJ1-4; no clear D gene. The CDR3 is 11 amino acids. V dropped 5 bases and J dropped 7 bases, with 5 bases sitting between them. This CDR3 is CASSPSEKLFF. The CDR3 DNA sequence: TGTGCCAGCAGTCCTTCTGAAAAACTGTTTTTT.

The chain links TRBV27 to TRBJ2-3, with 7 nucleotides matching TRBD2. This CDR3 region has 15 residues. V shed 5 bases, J shed 2 bases, and the junction held 7 bases outside the gene matches. CDR1 is MNHEY, CDR2 SMNVEV, per germline (reference sequence). The CDR3 DNA reads TGTGCCAGCAGTCGACTAGCTATCGACACAGATACGCAGTATTTT. Translation: CASSRLAIDTDTQYF.

The table lists this clonotype with many counts. This sequence joins TRBV5-6 and TRBJ1-3; TRBD1 might be the D (5 bases). The V gene's germline CDR1 is SGHDT and CDR2 YYEEEE. Trimming left V 1 base short and J 4 bases short, with 9 bases between. The CDR3 covers 14 residues. DNA for the CDR3: TGTGCCAGCAGCTTGCCGACAGCAGGAAACACCATATATTTT. It yields the protein CASSLPTAGNTIYF.

The sample holds one count of this clonotype. The V gene is TRBV29-1, the J gene TRBJ2-1; no clear D. The CDR3 loop spans 11 amino acids. V lost 3 bases, J lost 6 bases, and 6 bases lay in between. The germline gives CDR1 SQVTM, CDR2 ANQGSEA. The CDR3 reads CSVDPPNEQFF. In nucleotides, the CDR3 is TGCAGCGTTGACCCACCCAATGAGCAGTTCTTC.

The V and J genes are TRBV12-3 or TRBV12-4 and TRBJ2-2, with D possibly matching TRBD2 (7 bases). With 7 bases removed from V and 0 bases from J, the gap between germline ends came to 15 bases. CDR3 length: 16 amino acids. The CDR3 spells CASTARGGTNTGELFF. CDR3 coding DNA: TGTGCCAGCACAGCGAGGGGGGGAACGAACACCGGGGAGCTGTTTTTT.

This rearrangement joins TRBV7-9 to TRBJ2-7; D is perhaps TRBD2 (5 bases). Germline V gene data show CDR1 as SEHNR and CDR2 as FQNEAQ (reference sequence). The CDR3 has 13 amino acids. The V gene lost 3 bases and the J gene lost 7 bases, with 13 bases spanning the gap. Here the CDR3 DNA reads TGTGCCAGCAGCTTGGGGATAGCGAATGAGCAGTACTTC. This codes for CASSLGIANEQYF.

The V gene is TRBV20-1, the J gene TRBJ2-7; D tentatively fits TRBD1 or TRBD2 (5 bases each). CDR1 is DFQATT and CDR2 is SNEGSKA in the germline V gene (reference sequence). Trimming cost V 5 bases and J 6 bases, with 11 bases left between them. This CDR3 has 11 residues. DNA for the CDR3: TGCAGTGCTCGGACGGGGCTCGAGCAGTACTTC. Encoded protein: CSARTGLEQYF.

V usage is TRBV6-2 or TRBV6-3 and J usage is TRBJ2-1; 7 bases align to TRBD2. This CDR3 is built from 15 residues. The junction had 6 bases not matched to a gene; V was cut back by 0 bases and J by 7 bases. Germline assignment: CDR1 MNHEY and CDR2 SVGEGT. Here the CDR3 reads CASSYSLLAENEQFF. CDR3 bases: TGTGCCAGCAGTTACTCGCTTCTAGCGGAGAATGAGCAGTTCTTC.

This clonotype was seen only a few times. The J gene is TRBJ2-2, the V gene TRBV20-1; 8 nucleotides match TRBD2. V lost 1 base to trimming and J lost 2 bases; unmatched junction nucleotides: 3. The CDR3 extends over 15 amino acids. Germline V gene lookup returns CDR1 DFQATT and CDR2 SNEGSKA (reference sequence). CDR3 in DNA: TGCAGTGCTAGAGCGGGGGGGCATAACACCGGGGAGCTGTTTTTT. Encoded protein: CSARAGGHNTGELFF.

This clonotype has a single count. The J gene is TRBJ2-7, the V gene TRBV7-2; 10 bases are a match to TRBD2. Trimming cost V 5 bases and J 4 bases; bases outside gene matches: 14. Looked up from germline, CDR1 is SGHTA and CDR2 is FQGNSA. The CDR3 runs to 17 residues. The CDR3 loop reads CASSLPRQSLAGYEQYF. The CDR3 nucleotides are TGTGCCAGCAGCCTCCCAAGACAGTCACTAGCGGGGTACGAGCAGTACTTC.

This sequence joins TRBV5-1 and TRBJ1-5, with 8 bases that match TRBD1. After removal of 4 bases from V and 0 bases from J, the junction contained 9 bases not matched to a gene. Germline CDR1 SGHRS, CDR2 YFSETQ. The CDR3 has 17 residues. CDR3 DNA: TGCGCCAGCAGCCTAGGACAGGGAGGGGGTAGCAATCAGCCCCAGCATTTT. Its translation is CASSLGQGGGSNQPQHF.

This chain links TRBV7-6 with TRBJ2-1, with a weak D call TRBD1 (5 bases). Between the trimmed V and J ends, which lost 1 base and 12 bases, there was a span of 13 bases. From germline, CDR1 is SGHVS and CDR2 FNYEAQ. CDR3 length: 13 amino acids. The DNA of the CDR3 is TGTGCCAGCAGCTTAGTGCAGGGTGGGGCGCAGTTCTTC. It yields the protein CASSLVQGGAQFF.

This clonotype was counted a few times. The J gene is TRBJ1-5, the V gene TRBV5-5; D gene uncertain. CDR3 length equals 16 residues. Trimming cost V 4 bases and J 4 bases, with 18 bases left between them. Germline CDR1 reads SGHKS; CDR2 reads YYEKEE (reference sequence). The CDR3 spells CASSLGGRNENQPQHF. CDR3 in DNA: TGTGCCAGCAGCCTGGGTGGGCGAAACGAGAATCAGCCCCAGCATTTT.

This clonotype was counted many times. The chain uses TRBV6-5 and TRBJ2-7; tentatively, D is TRBD2 (6 bases). V lost 2 bases and J lost 7, with 15 bases in between. CDR1 is MNHEY, CDR2 SVGAGI, per germline. The CDR3 contains 14 residues. The CDR3 spells CASSYNSGGWEQYF. In nucleotides, the CDR3 is TGTGCCAGCAGTTACAACAGTGGGGGGTGGGAGCAGTACTTC.

This clonotype appeared many times. This chain joins TRBV12-3 or TRBV12-4 and TRBJ1-1; D is possibly TRBD1 (6 bases). Trimming took off 7 bases at V and 0 bases at J, with 12 bases between the two ends. The CDR3 runs 14 residues. For the CDR3, the DNA is TGTGCCAGCACGGGCCGGGACATGAACACTGAAGCTTTCTTT. Translating gives CASTGRDMNTEAFF.

V is TRBV28 and J is TRBJ1-4, with D perhaps matching TRBD1 (5 bases). This CDR3 has 11 amino acids. The germline V gene has CDR1 MDHEN and CDR2 SYDVKM. The V gene lost 4 bases and the J gene lost 10 bases, with 7 bases spanning the gap. The CDR3 nucleotides read TGTGCCAGCAGTTCCCAGGGAAAACTGTTTTTT. Protein sequence: CASSSQGKLFF.